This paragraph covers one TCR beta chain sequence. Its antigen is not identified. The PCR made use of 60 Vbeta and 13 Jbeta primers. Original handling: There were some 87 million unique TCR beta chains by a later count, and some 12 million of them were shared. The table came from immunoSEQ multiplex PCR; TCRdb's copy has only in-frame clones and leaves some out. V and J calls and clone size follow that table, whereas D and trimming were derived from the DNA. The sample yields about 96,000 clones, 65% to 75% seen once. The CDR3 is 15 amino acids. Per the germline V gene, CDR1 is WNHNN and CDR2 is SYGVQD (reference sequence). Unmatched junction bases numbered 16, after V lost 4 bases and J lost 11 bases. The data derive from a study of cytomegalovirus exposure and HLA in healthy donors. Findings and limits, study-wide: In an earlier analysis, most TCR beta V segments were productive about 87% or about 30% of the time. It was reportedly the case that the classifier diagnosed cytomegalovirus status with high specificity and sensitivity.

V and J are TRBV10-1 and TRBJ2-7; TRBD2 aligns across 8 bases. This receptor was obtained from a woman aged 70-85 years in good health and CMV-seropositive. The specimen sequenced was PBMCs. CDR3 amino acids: CASSAEGLGGSEEYF. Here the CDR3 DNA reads TGCGCCAGCAGTGCGGAGGGACTAGGTGGATCCGAAGAGTACTTC.